Below are 24 T cell receptor beta chains sequenced from a single sample in a study of blood T cell repertoires in COVID-19. Assay used: immunoSEQ multiplex PCR; TCRdb lists only in-frame clones, some missing. The sample lists some 240,000 clones, 80% to 90% seen once, with 4.1% in the top ten. The sample comprised PBMCs or T cells enriched from blood (not recorded which). Every receptor here comes from a man aged 30 to 45 with acute COVID-19.

Ten or more counts support this clone. The chain has TRBV7-9 and TRBJ1-5; tentatively, D is TRBD1 (6 bases). The CDR3 extends over 15 amino acids. V lost 0 bases, J lost 6 bases, and 12 bases lay in between. Germline V gives CDR1 SEHNR, CDR2 FQNEAQ (reference sequence). The CDR3 region is CASSLALTGSQPQHF. The CDR3, as DNA: TGTGCCAGCAGCTTAGCGCTAACAGGGAGTCAGCCCCAGCATTTT. Complete variable domain (other parts from reference TRBV7-9 and TRBJ1-5): DTGVSQNPRHKITKRGQNVTFRCDPISEHNRLYWYRQTLGQGPEFLTYFQNEAQLEKSRLLSDRFSAERPKGSFSTLEIQRTEQGDSAMYLCASSLALTGSQPQHFGDGTRLSIL.

The chain couples TRBV28 to TRBJ1-1; D is unresolved. Per germline, CDR1 MDHEN and CDR2 SYDVKM. The CDR3 sequence is 12 residues long. The V gene lost 5 bases and the J gene lost 1 base, with 5 bases spanning the gap. CDR3 in amino acids: CASSAGNTEAFF. CDR3 coding DNA: TGTGCCAGCAGTGCGGGGAACACTGAAGCTTTCTTT.

The chain couples TRBV19 to TRBJ2-1; TRBD1 matches 12 bases. CDR3 length: 17 amino acids. The ends lost 9 bases at V and 0 bases at J; junction bases unmatched: 9. The germline CDR1 and CDR2 sequences are LNHDA and SQIVND (reference sequence). The CDR3 sequence is CASSPGQGASSYNEQFF. CDR3 DNA sequence: TGTGCCAGCTCACCGGGACAGGGGGCATCCTCCTACAATGAGCAGTTCTTC.

The chain combines TRBV9 with TRBJ1-3; the D gene is possibly TRBD1 (6 bases). Germline CDR1 is SGDLS and CDR2 is YYNGEE. Trimming shortened V by 0 bases and J by 4 bases, and 11 bases separated the two germline ends. CDR3 length: 15 amino acids. The CDR3 nucleotides read TGTGCCAGCAGCGTAGACGCAGGGGTGGGAAACACCATATATTTT. This codes for CASSVDAGVGNTIYF.

The chain joins TRBV19 to TRBJ2-5; D is perhaps TRBD1 (5 bases). Germline V gene sequence: CDR1 LNHDA, CDR2 SQIVND (reference sequence). Trimming shortened V by 7 bases and J by 5 bases, and 17 bases separated the two germline ends. The CDR3 runs 14 residues. The chain's CDR3 is CASKSRQGGETQYF. DNA of the CDR3: TGTGCCAGTAAATCGCGTCAGGGTGGCGAGACCCAGTACTTC.

This chain uses TRBV5-4 with TRBJ2-1, with TRBD1 matching 8 bases. The CDR3 covers 14 residues. Trimming removed 5 bases from V and 3 bases from J; junction bases left unmatched: 4. Looked up from germline, CDR1 is SGHNT and CDR2 is YYREEE (reference sequence). CDR3 in amino acids: CASSSGQDYNEQFF. The DNA of the CDR3 is TGTGCCAGCAGTTCGGGACAGGACTACAATGAGCAGTTCTTC.

In its sample, this clone was seen a few times. The chain links TRBV7-2 to TRBJ1-2, with D perhaps matching TRBD1 (6 bases). The CDR3 totals 15 residues. The germline V gene encodes CDR1 SGHTA and CDR2 FQGNSA. Trimming left V 6 bases short and J 5 bases short, with 19 bases between. This CDR3 is CASSPSGVTGYGYTF. In DNA, the CDR3 is TGTGCCAGCAGTCCGAGCGGAGTTACAGGGTATGGCTACACCTTC. The full variable domain, rest sourced from reference TRBV7-2 and TRBJ1-2, is GAGVSQSPSNKVTEKGKDVELRCDPISGHTALYWYRQSLGQGLEFLIYFQGNSAPDKSGLPSDRFSAERTGGSVSTLTIQRTQQEDSAVYLCASSPSGVTGYGYTFGSGTRLTVV.

The V call is TRBV5-4, the J call TRBJ1-4, with no clear D. Trimming left V 4 bases short and J 0 bases short, with 7 bases between. This CDR3 is built from 14 residues. The germline V gene encodes CDR1 SGHNT and CDR2 YYREEE (reference sequence). In DNA, the CDR3 is TGTGCCAGCAGCCCCGGAGCAACTAATGAAAAACTGTTTTTT. Residues: CASSPGATNEKLFF.

J is TRBJ2-5 and V is TRBV9; 7 bases map to TRBD1. CDR3 length: 16 residues. Germline values: CDR1 SGDLS, CDR2 YYNGEE. Unmatched junction bases numbered 8, after V lost 1 base and J lost 2 bases. The CDR3 protein is CASSVTGTGVQETQYF. The CDR3 nucleotides are TGTGCCAGCAGCGTAACCGGAACAGGGGTTCAAGAGACCCAGTACTTC. Full variable domain (outside the CDR3, taken from reference TRBV9 and TRBJ2-5): DSGVTQTPKHLITATGQRVTLRCSPRSGDLSVYWYQQSLDQGLQFLIQYYNGEERAKGNILERFSAQQFPDLHSELNLSSLELGDSALYFCASSVTGTGVQETQYFGPGTRLLVL.

V is TRBV18 and J is TRBJ2-5, with 7 bases matching TRBD2. Unmatched junction bases numbered 11, after V lost 5 bases and J lost 5 bases. CDR3 length: 15 amino acids. The germline CDR1 and CDR2 sequences are KGHSH and LQKENI. The CDR3 loop reads CASSLQAGYSETQYF. Here the CDR3 DNA reads TGTGCCAGCTCATTACAAGCGGGATACTCGGAGACCCAGTACTTC.

This clone has just a few counts. The rearrangement links TRBV14 to TRBJ1-1; 7 positions agree with TRBD1. Trimming took 4 bases from V and 5 from J; bases not matched to a gene: 4. Germline lookup yields CDR1 SGHDN and CDR2 FVKESK. The CDR3 length is 13 residues. The CDR3 reads CASSRGQLTEAFF. The CDR3 nucleotides read TGTGCCAGCAGCCGGGGACAGTTAACTGAAGCTTTCTTT.

This chain connects TRBV29-1 to TRBJ1-5, with D possibly matching TRBD1 (5 bases). Germline assignment: CDR1 SQVTM and CDR2 ANQGSEA. The CDR3 covers 12 residues. CDR3 residues: CNLGGDNQPQHF. CDR3 sequence (DNA): TGCAATCTGGGGGGGGACAATCAGCCCCAGCATTTT.

The chain combines TRBV11-2 with TRBJ1-4, with D tentatively TRBD1 (5 bases). The V end lost 5 bases, the J end lost 5 bases, and 15 bases lay between the germline ends. The CDR3 length is 15 residues. Germline CDR1 reads SGHAT; CDR2 reads FQNNGV. The CDR3 loop reads CASSLREGLNEKLFF. The CDR3 DNA reads as TGTGCCAGCAGCCTCCGGGAGGGGCTAAATGAAAAACTGTTTTTT.

About this clone itself: One end of the junction varies from germline; a read error may be responsible. The chain combines TRBV5-1 with TRBJ1-5, with D unresolved. The length of the CDR3 is 13 residues. Looked up from germline, CDR1 is SGHRS and CDR2 is YFSETQ. The CDR3 here is CASSFDEDQPQHF. In DNA form, the CDR3 reads TGTGCCAGCAGCTTCGACGAGGATCAGCCCCAGCATTTT.

J is TRBJ1-5 and V is TRBV3-1 (or the pseudogene TRBV3-2), with D hard to call. V was trimmed by 3 bases and J by 4 bases, leaving 19 bases between them. The CDR3 runs 17 residues. Germline CDR1 LGHDT, CDR2 YNNKEL (reference sequence). CDR3 region: CASSQFPRANNNQPQHF. The CDR3 DNA follows: TGTGCCAGCAGCCAGTTTCCGCGGGCCAACAATAATCAGCCCCAGCATTTT.

CDR3 sequence reads: CASSMSELITEAFF. The CDR3 DNA reads as TGTGCCAGTAGTATGTCCGAACTGATAACTGAAGCTTTCTTT. The rearrangement uses TRBV19 and TRBJ1-1; no clear D. Germline loops: CDR1 LNHDA, CDR2 SQIVND (reference sequence). The CDR3 runs to 14 residues. Trimming stripped 3 bases from V and 5 bases from J, with 13 bases between.

V is TRBV6-5 and J is TRBJ2-7; 10 bases map to TRBD1. J lost 3 bases, V lost 0 bases, and 2 bases had no gene match. This CDR3 region has 15 residues. In germline, CDR1 is MNHEY, CDR2 SVGAGI. CDR3 bases: TGTGCCAGCAGTTACTCCCGGGACAGGGGCTACGAGCAGTACGTC. This sequence encodes CASSYSRDRGYEQYV.

The V gene is TRBV28, the J gene TRBJ1-5; unclear D gene. V was shortened by 7 bases and J by 1 base, with 14 bases between the two germline ends. The germline V gene has CDR1 MDHEN and CDR2 SYDVKM. The CDR3 extends over 15 amino acids. CDR3 nucleotides: TGTGCCAGCACCGTGCAAGCCTTGAGCAATCAGCCCCAGCATTTT. Its translation is CASTVQALSNQPQHF.

Here the CDR3 DNA reads TGTGCCAGCAGTGGAAAGCCCATGCAGGAACCCGGGGAGCTGTTTTTT. Translation gives CASSGKPMQEPGELFF. The chain employs TRBV6-1 and TRBJ2-2; D remains unclear. This CDR3 region has 16 residues. Per the germline V gene, CDR1 is MNHNS and CDR2 is SASEGT. The germline V and J ends were trimmed by 4 bases and 6 bases, with 18 bases remaining between them.

Comment on this clone: Other DNA sequences in the sample encode the same CDR3. The chain employs TRBV7-2 and TRBJ2-2; TRBD2 might be the D (6 bases). The CDR3 is 15 amino acids. V was clipped by 0 bases and J by 1 base, with 6 bases between them. Germline values: CDR1 SGHTA, CDR2 FQGNSA. In DNA form, the CDR3 reads TGTGCCAGCAGCTTAGCGGGGGGGAACACCGGGGAGCTGTTTTTT. Its protein product is CASSLAGGNTGELFF.

The chain has TRBV7-8 and TRBJ2-6, with D tentatively TRBD1 (6 bases). CDR1 is SGHVS, CDR2 FQNEAQ, per germline. CDR3 size: 18 residues. The germline V and J ends were trimmed by 2 bases and 0 bases, with 14 bases remaining between them. CDR3 DNA sequence: TGTGCCAGCAGCTTATGGCCAGGGGAACTCTCTGGGGCCAACGTCCTGACTTTC. Its protein product is CASSLWPGELSGANVLTF.

The V call is TRBV18, the J call TRBJ1-1; no firm D call. Germline lookup yields CDR1 KGHSH and CDR2 LQKENI. The CDR3 runs to 13 residues. The V end was cut by 11 bases, the J end by 0 bases, with 13 bases between. CDR3 coding DNA: TGTGCCGGTGGGGAGACAATGAACACTGAAGCTTTCTTT. Its protein product is CAGGETMNTEAFF.

V is TRBV18 and J is TRBJ2-5; 13 bases map to TRBD2. V was pared by 5 bases and J by 2 bases, with 8 bases of the junction left unmatched. This CDR3 has 17 residues. Germline CDR1 and CDR2: KGHSH and LQKENI. The CDR3: CASSSLAGGPGQETQYF. As DNA, the CDR3 is TGTGCCAGCTCATCACTAGCGGGAGGGCCTGGGCAAGAGACCCAGTACTTC.

The chain couples TRBV3-1 (or the pseudogene TRBV3-2) to TRBJ2-6, with unresolved D. Trimming took off 3 bases at V and 3 bases at J, with 9 bases between the two ends. Germline loops: CDR1 LGHDT, CDR2 YNNKEL (reference sequence). This CDR3 has 15 residues. Here the CDR3 DNA reads TGTGCCAGCAGCCAGGCTCATGTTGGGGCCAACGTCCTGACTTTC. Translated: CASSQAHVGANVLTF.